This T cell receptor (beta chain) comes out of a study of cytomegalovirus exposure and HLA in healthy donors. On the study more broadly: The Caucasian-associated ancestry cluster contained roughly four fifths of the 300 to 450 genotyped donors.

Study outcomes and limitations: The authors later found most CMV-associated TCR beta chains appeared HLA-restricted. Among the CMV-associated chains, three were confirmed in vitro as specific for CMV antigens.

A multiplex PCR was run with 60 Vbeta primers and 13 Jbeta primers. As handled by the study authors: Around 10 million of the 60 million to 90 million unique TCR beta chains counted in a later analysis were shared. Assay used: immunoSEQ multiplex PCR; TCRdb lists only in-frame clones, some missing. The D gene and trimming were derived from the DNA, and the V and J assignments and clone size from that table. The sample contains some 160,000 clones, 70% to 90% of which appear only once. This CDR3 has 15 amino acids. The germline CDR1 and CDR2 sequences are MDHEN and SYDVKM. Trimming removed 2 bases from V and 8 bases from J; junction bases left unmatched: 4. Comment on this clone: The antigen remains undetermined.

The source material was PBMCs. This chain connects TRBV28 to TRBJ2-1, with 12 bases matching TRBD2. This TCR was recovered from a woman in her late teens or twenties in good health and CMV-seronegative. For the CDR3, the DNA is TGTGCCAGCAGTTTAGAGGCTAGCGGGGGGGATGAGCAGTTCTTC. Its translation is CASSLEASGGDEQFF.